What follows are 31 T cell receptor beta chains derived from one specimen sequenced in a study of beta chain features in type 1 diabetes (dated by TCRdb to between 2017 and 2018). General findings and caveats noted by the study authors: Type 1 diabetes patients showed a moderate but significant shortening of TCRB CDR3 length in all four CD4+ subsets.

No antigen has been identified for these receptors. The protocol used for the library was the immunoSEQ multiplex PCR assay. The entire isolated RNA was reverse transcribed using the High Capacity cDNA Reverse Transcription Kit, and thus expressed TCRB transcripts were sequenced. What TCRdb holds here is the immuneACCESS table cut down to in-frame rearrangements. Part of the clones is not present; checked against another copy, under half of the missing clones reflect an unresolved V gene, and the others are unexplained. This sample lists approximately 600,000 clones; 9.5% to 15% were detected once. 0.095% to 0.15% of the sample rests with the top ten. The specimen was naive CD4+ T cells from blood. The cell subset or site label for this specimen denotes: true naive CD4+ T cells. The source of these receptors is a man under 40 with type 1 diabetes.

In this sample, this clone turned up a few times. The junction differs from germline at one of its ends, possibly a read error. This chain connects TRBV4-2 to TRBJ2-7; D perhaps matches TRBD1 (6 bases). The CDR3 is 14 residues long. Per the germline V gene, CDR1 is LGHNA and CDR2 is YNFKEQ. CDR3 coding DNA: TGTGCCAGCAGCAAAGAGGGCAGGGGCTACGAGCAGTACTTC. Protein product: CASSKEGRGYEQYF.

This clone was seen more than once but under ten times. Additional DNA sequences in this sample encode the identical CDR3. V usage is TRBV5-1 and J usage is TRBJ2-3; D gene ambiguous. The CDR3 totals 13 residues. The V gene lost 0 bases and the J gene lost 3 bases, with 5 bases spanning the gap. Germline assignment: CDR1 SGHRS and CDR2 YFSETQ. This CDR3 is CASSLVVTDTQYF. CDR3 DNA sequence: TGCGCCAGCAGCTTGGTGGTTACAGATACGCAGTATTTT.

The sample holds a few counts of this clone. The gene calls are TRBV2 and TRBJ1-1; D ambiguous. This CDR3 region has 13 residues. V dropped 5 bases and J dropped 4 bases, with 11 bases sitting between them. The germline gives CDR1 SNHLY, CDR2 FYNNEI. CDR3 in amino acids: CASSYAGFTEAFF. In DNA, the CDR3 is TGTGCCAGCAGTTACGCGGGATTCACTGAAGCTTTCTTT.

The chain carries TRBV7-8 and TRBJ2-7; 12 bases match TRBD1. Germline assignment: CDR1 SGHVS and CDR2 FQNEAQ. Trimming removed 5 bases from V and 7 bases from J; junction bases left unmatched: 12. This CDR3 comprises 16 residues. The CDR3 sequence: CASSVTPGQGAREQYF. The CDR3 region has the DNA TGTGCCAGCAGCGTAACTCCGGGACAGGGGGCTAGGGAGCAGTACTTC. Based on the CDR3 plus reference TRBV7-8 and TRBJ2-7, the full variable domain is GAGVSQSPRYKVAKRGQDVALRCDPISGHVSLFWYQQALGQGPEFLTYFQNEAQLDKSGLPSDRFFAERPEGSVSTLKIQRTQQEDSAVYLCASSVTPGQGAREQYFGPGTRLTVT.

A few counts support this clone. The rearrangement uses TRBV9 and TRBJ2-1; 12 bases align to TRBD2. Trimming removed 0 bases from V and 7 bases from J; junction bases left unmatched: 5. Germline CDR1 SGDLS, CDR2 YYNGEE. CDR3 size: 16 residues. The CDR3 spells CASSVAGTSGYNEQFF. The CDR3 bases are TGTGCCAGCAGCGTAGCCGGGACTAGCGGGTATAATGAGCAGTTCTTC.

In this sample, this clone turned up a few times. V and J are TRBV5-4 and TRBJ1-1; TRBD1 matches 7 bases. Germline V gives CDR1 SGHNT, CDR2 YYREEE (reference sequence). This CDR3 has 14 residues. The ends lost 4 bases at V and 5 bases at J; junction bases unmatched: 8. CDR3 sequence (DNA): TGTGCCAGCAGCCCAGGGGGTATTGGAACTGAAGCTTTCTTT. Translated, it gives CASSPGGIGTEAFF.

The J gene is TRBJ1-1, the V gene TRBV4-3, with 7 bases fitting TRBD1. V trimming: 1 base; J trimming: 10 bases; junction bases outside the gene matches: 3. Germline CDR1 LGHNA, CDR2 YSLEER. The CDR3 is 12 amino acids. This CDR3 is CASSQGQGIAFF. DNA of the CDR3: TGCGCCAGCAGCCAAGGACAGGGAATAGCTTTCTTT.

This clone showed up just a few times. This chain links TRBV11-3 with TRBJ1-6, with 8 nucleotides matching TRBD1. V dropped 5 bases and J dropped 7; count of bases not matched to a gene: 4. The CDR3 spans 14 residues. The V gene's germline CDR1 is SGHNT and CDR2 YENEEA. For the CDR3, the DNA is TGTGCCAGCAGCCGGGACAGGACGAATTCACCCCTCCACTTT. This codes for CASSRDRTNSPLHF.

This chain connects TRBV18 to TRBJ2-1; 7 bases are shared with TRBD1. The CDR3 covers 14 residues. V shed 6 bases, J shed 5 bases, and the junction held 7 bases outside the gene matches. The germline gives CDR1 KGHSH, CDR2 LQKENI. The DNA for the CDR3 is TGTGCCAGCTCCTGGGGACAGAAAGACAATGAGCAGTTCTTC. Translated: CASSWGQKDNEQFF.

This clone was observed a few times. The CDR3 coding sequence is TGTGCCAGCAGTTACTCGATTCAGCCCAATGAGCAGTTCTTC. This encodes CASSYSIQPNEQFF. The chain recombines TRBV6-5 with TRBJ2-1, with D uncertain. The CDR3 totals 14 residues. V dropped 0 bases and J dropped 6 bases, with 9 bases sitting between them. Germline CDR1 and CDR2: MNHEY and SVGAGI.

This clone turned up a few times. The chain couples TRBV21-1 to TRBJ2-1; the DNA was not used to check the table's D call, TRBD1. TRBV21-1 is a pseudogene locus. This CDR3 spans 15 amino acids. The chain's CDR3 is CASSIRDRGGHEQFF. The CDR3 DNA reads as TGTGCCAGCAGCATCCGGGACAGGGGAGGACATGAGCAGTTCTTC.

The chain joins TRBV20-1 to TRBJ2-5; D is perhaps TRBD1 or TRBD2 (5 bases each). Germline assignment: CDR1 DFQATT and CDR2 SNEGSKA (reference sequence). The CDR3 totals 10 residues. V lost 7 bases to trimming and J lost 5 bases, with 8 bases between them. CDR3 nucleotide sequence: TGCAGTGGCAGGGAGGAGACCCAGTACTTC. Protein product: CSGREETQYF.

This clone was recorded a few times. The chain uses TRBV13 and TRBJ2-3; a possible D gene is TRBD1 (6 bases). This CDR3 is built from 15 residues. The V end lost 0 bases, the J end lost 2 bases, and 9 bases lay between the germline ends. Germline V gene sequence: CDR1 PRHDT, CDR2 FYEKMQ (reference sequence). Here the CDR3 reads CASSLGTGLTDTQYF. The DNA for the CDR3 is TGTGCCAGCAGCTTAGGGACAGGTCTCACAGATACGCAGTATTTT.

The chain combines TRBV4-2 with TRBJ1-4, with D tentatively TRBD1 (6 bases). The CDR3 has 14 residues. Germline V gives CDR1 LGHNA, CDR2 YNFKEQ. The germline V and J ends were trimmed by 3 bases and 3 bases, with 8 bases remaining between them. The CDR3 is CASSQGAANEKLFF. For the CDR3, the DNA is TGTGCCAGCAGCCAGGGGGCGGCTAATGAAAAACTGTTTTTT.

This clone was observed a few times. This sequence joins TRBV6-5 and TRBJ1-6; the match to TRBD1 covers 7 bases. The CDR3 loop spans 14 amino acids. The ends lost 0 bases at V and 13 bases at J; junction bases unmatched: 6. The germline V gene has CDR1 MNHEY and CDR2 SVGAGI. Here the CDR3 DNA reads TGTGCCAGCAGTTACTCCCGACAGGGTGTTCCCCTCCACTTT. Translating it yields CASSYSRQGVPLHF.

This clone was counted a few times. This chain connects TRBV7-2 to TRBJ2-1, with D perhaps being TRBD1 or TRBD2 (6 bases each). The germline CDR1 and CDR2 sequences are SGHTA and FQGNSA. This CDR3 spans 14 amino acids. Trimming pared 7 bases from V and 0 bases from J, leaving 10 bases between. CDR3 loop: CASMRDISYNEQFF. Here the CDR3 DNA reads TGTGCCAGCATGCGGGACATCTCCTACAATGAGCAGTTCTTC. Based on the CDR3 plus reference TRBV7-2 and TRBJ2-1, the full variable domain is GAGVSQSPSNKVTEKGKDVELRCDPISGHTALYWYRQSLGQGLEFLIYFQGNSAPDKSGLPSDRFSAERTGGSVSTLTIQRTQQEDSAVYLCASMRDISYNEQFFGPGTRLTVL.

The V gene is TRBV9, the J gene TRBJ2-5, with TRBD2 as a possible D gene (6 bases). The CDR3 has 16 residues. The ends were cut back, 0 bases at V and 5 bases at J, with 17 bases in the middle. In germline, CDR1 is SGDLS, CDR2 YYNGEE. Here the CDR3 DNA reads TGTGCCAGCAGCGTAGGGGGCCCCGGGGGAAGGGAGACCCAGTACTTC. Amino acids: CASSVGGPGGRETQYF.

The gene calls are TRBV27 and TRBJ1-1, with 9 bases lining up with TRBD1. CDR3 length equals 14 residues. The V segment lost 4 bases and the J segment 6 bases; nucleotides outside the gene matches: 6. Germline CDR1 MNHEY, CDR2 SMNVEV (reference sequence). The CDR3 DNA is TGTGCCAGCAGTTCCGGACAGGGGTACCCTGAAGCTTTCTTT. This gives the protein CASSSGQGYPEAFF.

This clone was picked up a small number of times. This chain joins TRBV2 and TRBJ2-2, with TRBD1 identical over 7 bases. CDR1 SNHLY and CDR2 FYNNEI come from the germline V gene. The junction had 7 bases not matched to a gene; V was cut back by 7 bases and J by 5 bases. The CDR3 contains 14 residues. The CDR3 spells CASIRTGLTGELFF. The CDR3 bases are TGTGCCAGCATCCGGACAGGACTGACCGGGGAGCTGTTTTTT.

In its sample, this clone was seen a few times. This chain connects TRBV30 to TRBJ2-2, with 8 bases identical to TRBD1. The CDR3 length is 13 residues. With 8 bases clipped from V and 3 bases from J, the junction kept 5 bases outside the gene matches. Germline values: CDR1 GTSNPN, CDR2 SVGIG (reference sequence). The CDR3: CARDRGDTGELFF. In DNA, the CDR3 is TGTGCCCGTGACAGGGGAGACACCGGGGAGCTGTTTTTT.

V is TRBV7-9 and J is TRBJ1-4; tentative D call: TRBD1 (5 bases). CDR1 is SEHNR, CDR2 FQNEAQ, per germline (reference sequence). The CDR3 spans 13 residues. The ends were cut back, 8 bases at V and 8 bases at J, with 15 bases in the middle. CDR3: CASSTSGNEKLFF. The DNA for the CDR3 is TGTGCCAGCTCAACGTCAGGGAACGAAAAACTGTTTTTT.

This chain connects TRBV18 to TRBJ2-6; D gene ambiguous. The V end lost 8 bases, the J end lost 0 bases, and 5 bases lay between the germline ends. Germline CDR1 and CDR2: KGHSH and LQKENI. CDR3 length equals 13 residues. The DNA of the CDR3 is TGTGCCAGCACAGACTCTGGGGCCAACGTCCTGACTTTC. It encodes CASTDSGANVLTF.

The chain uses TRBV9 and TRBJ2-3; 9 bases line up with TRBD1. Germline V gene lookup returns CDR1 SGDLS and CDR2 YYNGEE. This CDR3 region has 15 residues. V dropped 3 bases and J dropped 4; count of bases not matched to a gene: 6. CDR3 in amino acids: CASSGDRVRADTQYF. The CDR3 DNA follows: TGTGCCAGCAGCGGGGACAGGGTTCGCGCAGATACGCAGTATTTT.

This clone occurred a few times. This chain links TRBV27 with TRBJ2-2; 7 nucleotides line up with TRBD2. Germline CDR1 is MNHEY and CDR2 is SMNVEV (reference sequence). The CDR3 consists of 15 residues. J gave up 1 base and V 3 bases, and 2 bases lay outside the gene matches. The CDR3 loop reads CASSLERGNTGELFF. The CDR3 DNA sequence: TGTGCCAGCAGTTTGGAGCGGGGGAACACCGGGGAGCTGTTTTTT.

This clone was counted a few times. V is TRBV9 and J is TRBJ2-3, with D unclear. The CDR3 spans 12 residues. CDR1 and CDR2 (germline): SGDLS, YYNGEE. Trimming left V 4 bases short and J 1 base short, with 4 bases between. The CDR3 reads CASSLRTDTQYF. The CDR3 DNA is TGTGCCAGCAGCTTACGCACAGATACGCAGTATTTT.

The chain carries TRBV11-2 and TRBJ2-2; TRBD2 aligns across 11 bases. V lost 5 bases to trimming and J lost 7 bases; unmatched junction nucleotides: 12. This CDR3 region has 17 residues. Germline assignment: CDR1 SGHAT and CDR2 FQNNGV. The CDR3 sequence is CASSPAVLAGVSGELFF. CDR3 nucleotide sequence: TGTGCCAGCAGCCCAGCGGTACTAGCGGGGGTTAGCGGGGAGCTGTTTTTT.

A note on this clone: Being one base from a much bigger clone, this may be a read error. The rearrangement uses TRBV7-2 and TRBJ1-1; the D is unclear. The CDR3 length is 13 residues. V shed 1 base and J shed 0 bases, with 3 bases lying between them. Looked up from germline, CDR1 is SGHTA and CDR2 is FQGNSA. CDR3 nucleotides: TGTGCCAGCAGCTTAGAGGTGAACACTGAAGCTTTCTTT. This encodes CASSLEVNTEAFF.

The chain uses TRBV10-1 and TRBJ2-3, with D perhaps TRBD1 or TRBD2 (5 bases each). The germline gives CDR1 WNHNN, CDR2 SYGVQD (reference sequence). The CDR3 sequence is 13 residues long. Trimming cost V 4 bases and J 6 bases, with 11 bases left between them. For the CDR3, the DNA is TGCGCCAGCAGTGGGGGGACGTACGATACGCAGTATTTT. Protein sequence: CASSGGTYDTQYF.

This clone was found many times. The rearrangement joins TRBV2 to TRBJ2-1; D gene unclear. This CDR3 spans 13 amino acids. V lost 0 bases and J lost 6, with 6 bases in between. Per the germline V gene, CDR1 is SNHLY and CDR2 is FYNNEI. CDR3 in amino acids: CASSEATANEQFF. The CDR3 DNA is TGTGCCAGCAGTGAAGCTACCGCCAATGAGCAGTTCTTC.

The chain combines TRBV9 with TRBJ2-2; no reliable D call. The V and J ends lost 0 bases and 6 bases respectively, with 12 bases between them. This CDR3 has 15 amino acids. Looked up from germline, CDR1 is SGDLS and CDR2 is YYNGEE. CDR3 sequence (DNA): TGTGCCAGCAGCGTAGAAGGCGCTAAGTCCGGGGAGCTGTTTTTT. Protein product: CASSVEGAKSGELFF.

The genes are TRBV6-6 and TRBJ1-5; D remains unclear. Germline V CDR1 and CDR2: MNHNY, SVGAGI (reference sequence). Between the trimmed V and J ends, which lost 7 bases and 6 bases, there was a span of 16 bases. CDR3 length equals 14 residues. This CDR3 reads CASTSGLSGQPQHF. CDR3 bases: TGTGCCAGCACCTCTGGCCTTTCTGGTCAGCCCCAGCATTTT.